These T cell receptor beta chains were read from a single sample in a study of blood T cell repertoires in COVID-19. TCRdb's copy holds only in-frame clones and misses some; the assay was immunoSEQ multiplex PCR. The data hold about 150,000 clones, with 87% observed a single time. Sequencing was done on a sample of PBMCs or T cells enriched from blood (not recorded which). These receptors were obtained from a woman in her thirties or forties who had been exposed to COVID-19. CDR3s include the opening cysteine and the closing phenylalanine or tryptophan. Each record gives: D gene, clone size, V gene, J gene, CDR3 protein, CDR3 DNA. D genes are given only for firm matches. Clone size is not always given. Where it is, it says once, few, many or a class for expanded clones.

d_call: TRBD1; clone_size: .; v_call: TRBV28; j_call: TRBJ1-5; cdr3_aa: CASSSGQGLGSNQPQHF; cdr3_nt: TGTGCCAGCAGTTCAGGACAGGGGTTGGGGAGCAATCAGCCCCAGCATTTT
d_call: .; clone_size: .; v_call: TRBV3-1/TRBV3-2; j_call: TRBJ1-2; cdr3_aa: CASSQDKGRRGYGYTF; cdr3_nt: TGTGCCAGCAGCCAAGACAAAGGCCGCCGGGGGTATGGCTACACCTTC
d_call: TRBD1; clone_size: .; v_call: TRBV28; j_call: TRBJ1-2; cdr3_aa: CASSFGGTDTNYGYTF; cdr3_nt: TGTGCCAGCAGTTTTGGAGGGACAGACACTAACTATGGCTACACCTTC
d_call: .; clone_size: .; v_call: TRBV18; j_call: TRBJ1-4; cdr3_aa: CASSPFGEKLFF; cdr3_nt: TGTGCCAGCTCACCCTTCGGGGAAAAACTGTTTTTT
d_call: .; clone_size: .; v_call: TRBV2; j_call: TRBJ2-3; cdr3_aa: CASRVTDTQYF; cdr3_nt: TGTGCCAGCAGGGTAACTGATACGCAGTATTTT
d_call: .; clone_size: .; v_call: TRBV19; j_call: TRBJ1-3; cdr3_aa: CASSMTGSGNTIYF; cdr3_nt: TGTGCCAGTAGTATGACAGGCTCTGGAAACACCATATATTTT
d_call: .; clone_size: .; v_call: TRBV19; j_call: TRBJ1-1; cdr3_aa: CASSTARRQNMNTEAFF; cdr3_nt: TGTGCCAGTAGTACCGCGCGGCGACAGAACATGAACACTGAAGCTTTCTTT
d_call: .; clone_size: .; v_call: TRBV28; j_call: TRBJ1-2; cdr3_aa: CASREMGGNYGYTF; cdr3_nt: TGTGCCAGCAGAGAGATGGGGGGAAACTATGGCTACACCTTC
d_call: .; clone_size: .; v_call: TRBV5-6; j_call: TRBJ2-3; cdr3_aa: CASSPEPGDRTDTQYF; cdr3_nt: TGTGCCAGCAGCCCGGAGCCAGGGGATCGCACAGATACGCAGTATTTT
d_call: .; clone_size: .; v_call: TRBV4-1; j_call: TRBJ2-3; cdr3_aa: CASSQDSIRASTDTQYF; cdr3_nt: TGCGCCAGCAGCCAAGATAGTATACGTGCTAGCACAGATACGCAGTATTTT
d_call: .; clone_size: .; v_call: TRBV7-2; j_call: TRBJ1-2; cdr3_aa: CASSQPRRQGHGYTF; cdr3_nt: TGTGCCAGCAGCCAACCGAGGCGGCAGGGTCACGGCTACACCTTC
d_call: TRBD1; clone_size: .; v_call: TRBV14; j_call: TRBJ2-2; cdr3_aa: CASSPTLDRAGTGELFF; cdr3_nt: TGTGCCAGCAGCCCCACGCTGGACAGGGCGGGCACCGGGGAGCTGTTTTTT
d_call: .; clone_size: .; v_call: TRBV9; j_call: TRBJ2-2; cdr3_aa: CASSRISSGIGELFF; cdr3_nt: TGTGCCAGCAGCCGGATCTCGTCAGGGATCGGGGAGCTGTTTTTT
d_call: .; clone_size: .; v_call: TRBV2; j_call: TRBJ1-1; cdr3_aa: CASSGQGDTEAFF; cdr3_nt: TGTGCCAGCAGTGGTCAAGGGGACACTGAAGCTTTCTTT
d_call: .; clone_size: few; v_call: TRBV3-1/TRBV3-2; j_call: TRBJ2-5; cdr3_aa: CASSGRKETQYF; cdr3_nt: TGTGCCAGCAGCGGGAGGAAAGAGACCCAGTACTTC
d_call: .; clone_size: .; v_call: TRBV7-9; j_call: TRBJ1-3; cdr3_aa: CASSKTNLGAGNTIYF; cdr3_nt: TGTGCCAGCAGCAAAACAAATCTAGGGGCTGGAAACACCATATATTTT
d_call: TRBD2; clone_size: .; v_call: TRBV2; j_call: TRBJ2-3; cdr3_aa: CASSEAAAGTSGRTSTDTQYF; cdr3_nt: TGTGCCAGCAGTGAAGCCGCCGCGGGGACTAGCGGGAGGACTAGCACAGATACGCAGTATTTT
d_call: TRBD2; clone_size: .; v_call: TRBV19; j_call: TRBJ2-3; cdr3_aa: CASSFPGLAGGTDTQYF; cdr3_nt: TGTGCCAGTAGTTTCCCGGGACTAGCGGGAGGCACAGATACGCAGTATTTT
d_call: .; clone_size: once; v_call: TRBV9; j_call: TRBJ2-2; cdr3_aa: CASSVLENTGELFF; cdr3_nt: TGTGCCAGCAGCGTACTAGAGAACACCGGGGAGCTGTTTTTT
d_call: .; clone_size: few; v_call: TRBV19; j_call: TRBJ1-5; cdr3_aa: CASSEGQYSNQPQHF; cdr3_nt: TGTGCCAGTAGTGAAGGACAGTATAGCAATCAGCCCCAGCATTTT
d_call: TRBD2; clone_size: .; v_call: TRBV13; j_call: TRBJ2-5; cdr3_aa: CASSLKLAGRQETQYF; cdr3_nt: TGTGCCAGCAGCTTAAAGCTAGCGGGGCGACAAGAGACCCAGTACTTC
d_call: TRBD2; clone_size: .; v_call: TRBV9; j_call: TRBJ2-5; cdr3_aa: CASSVGTSGSQETQYF; cdr3_nt: TGTGCCAGCAGCGTAGGGACTAGCGGGAGTCAAGAGACCCAGTACTTC
d_call: .; clone_size: .; v_call: TRBV21-1; j_call: TRBJ1-3; cdr3_aa: CASSKVPGQDNSGNTIYF; cdr3_nt: TGTGCCAGCAGCAAAGTGCCAGGGCAGGACAACTCTGGAAACACCATATATTTT
d_call: .; clone_size: .; v_call: TRBV2; j_call: TRBJ1-6; cdr3_aa: CASSEEQGSPLHF; cdr3_nt: TGTGCCAGCAGTGAAGAACAGGGCTCACCCCTCCACTTT
d_call: .; clone_size: .; v_call: TRBV5-4; j_call: TRBJ1-5; cdr3_aa: CASSAPGDNQPQHF; cdr3_nt: TGTGCCAGCAGCGCTCCCGGGGACAATCAGCCCCAGCATTTT
d_call: .; clone_size: .; v_call: TRBV10-3; j_call: TRBJ1-2; cdr3_aa: CAITGTADGYTF; cdr3_nt: TGTGCCATCACCGGGACTGCCGATGGCTACACCTTC
d_call: TRBD2; clone_size: .; v_call: TRBV5-1; j_call: TRBJ2-2; cdr3_aa: CASSPLAGGTNTGELFF; cdr3_nt: TGCGCCAGCAGCCCCCTAGCGGGAGGGACGAACACCGGGGAGCTGTTTTTT
d_call: TRBD2; clone_size: .; v_call: TRBV9; j_call: TRBJ2-5; cdr3_aa: CASSVDSGGRETQYF; cdr3_nt: TGTGCCAGCAGCGTAGACAGCGGGGGTAGGGAGACCCAGTACTTC
d_call: TRBD1; clone_size: few; v_call: TRBV4-2; j_call: TRBJ1-1; cdr3_aa: CASSPGQGGLNTEAFF; cdr3_nt: TGTGCCAGCAGCCCTGGACAGGGCGGGCTTAACACTGAAGCTTTCTTT
d_call: TRBD1; clone_size: .; v_call: TRBV12-3/TRBV12-4; j_call: TRBJ1-1; cdr3_aa: CASIGGTVEAFF; cdr3_nt: TGTGCCAGCATCGGAGGGACAGTTGAAGCTTTCTTT
d_call: TRBD2; clone_size: .; v_call: TRBV19; j_call: TRBJ2-7; cdr3_aa: CASSVAGGPREQYF; cdr3_nt: TGTGCCAGTAGCGTAGCGGGAGGGCCACGTGAGCAGTACTTC
d_call: TRBD2; clone_size: .; v_call: TRBV7-6; j_call: TRBJ2-3; cdr3_aa: CASSLAGGSSPTDTQYF; cdr3_nt: TGTGCCAGCAGCTTAGCGGGAGGGTCCTCCCCCACAGATACGCAGTATTTT
d_call: TRBD1; clone_size: few; v_call: TRBV10-2; j_call: TRBJ1-1; cdr3_aa: CASRNTGAKDTEAFF; cdr3_nt: TGCGCCAGCAGGAACACAGGGGCAAAGGACACTGAAGCTTTCTTT
d_call: .; clone_size: .; v_call: TRBV27; j_call: TRBJ2-3; cdr3_aa: CASSLNNREKARTDTQYF; cdr3_nt: TGTGCCAGCAGCCTTAATAACAGGGAAAAGGCACGCACAGATACGCAGTATTTT
d_call: TRBD2; clone_size: .; v_call: TRBV7-6; j_call: TRBJ2-5; cdr3_aa: CASSLDGGGRAQYF; cdr3_nt: TGTGCCAGCAGCTTAGACGGCGGGGGGAGGGCCCAGTACTTC
d_call: .; clone_size: once; v_call: TRBV6-6; j_call: TRBJ2-7; cdr3_aa: CASSYGGIYEQYF; cdr3_nt: TGTGCCAGCAGTTACGGCGGGATTTACGAGCAGTACTTC
d_call: TRBD2; clone_size: .; v_call: TRBV7-2; j_call: TRBJ2-3; cdr3_aa: CASSLGLAGADTQYF; cdr3_nt: TGTGCCAGCAGCTTGGGACTAGCGGGAGCGGATACGCAGTATTTT
d_call: TRBD1; clone_size: .; v_call: TRBV18; j_call: TRBJ1-1; cdr3_aa: CASSGTGDTEAFF; cdr3_nt: TGTGCCAGTTCCGGGACAGGGGATACTGAAGCTTTCTTT
d_call: TRBD2; clone_size: many; v_call: TRBV10-1; j_call: TRBJ2-3; cdr3_aa: CASSGGGPTDTQYF; cdr3_nt: TGCGCCAGCAGTGGGGGGGGACCCACAGATACGCAGTATTTT
d_call: .; clone_size: .; v_call: TRBV29-1; j_call: TRBJ1-3; cdr3_aa: CSVEGTPGNTIYF; cdr3_nt: TGCAGCGTTGAGGGGACACCTGGAAACACCATATATTTT
d_call: .; clone_size: .; v_call: TRBV27; j_call: TRBJ1-1; cdr3_aa: CASSLRRGGTEAFF; cdr3_nt: TGTGCCAGCAGTTTACGAAGGGGGGGGACTGAAGCTTTCTTT
d_call: .; clone_size: .; v_call: TRBV7-8; j_call: TRBJ2-3; cdr3_aa: CASSLGRLTSTDTQYF; cdr3_nt: TGTGCCAGCAGCTTAGGTCGACTTACTAGCACAGATACGCAGTATTTT
d_call: .; clone_size: .; v_call: TRBV18; j_call: TRBJ1-1; cdr3_aa: CASSPQGGTEAFF; cdr3_nt: TGTGCCAGCTCACCCCAGGGAGGCACTGAAGCTTTCTTT
d_call: TRBD2; clone_size: .; v_call: TRBV4-2; j_call: TRBJ2-1; cdr3_aa: CASSQTGGRAGGNEQFF; cdr3_nt: TGTGCCAGCAGCCAAACAGGCGGGAGGGCGGGTGGTAATGAGCAGTTCTTC
d_call: .; clone_size: .; v_call: TRBV18; j_call: TRBJ1-1; cdr3_aa: CASSRTGWVTEAFF; cdr3_nt: TGTGCCAGCTCACGTACAGGGTGGGTCACTGAAGCTTTCTTT
d_call: TRBD1; clone_size: .; v_call: TRBV5-5; j_call: TRBJ2-7; cdr3_aa: CASSRDRGTSSYEQYF; cdr3_nt: TGTGCCAGCAGCCGGGACAGGGGAACGAGCTCCTACGAGCAGTACTTC
d_call: .; clone_size: .; v_call: TRBV15; j_call: TRBJ1-1; cdr3_aa: CATSRDLFGGRMNTEAFF; cdr3_nt: TGTGCCACCAGCAGAGATCTCTTCGGGGGGCGAATGAACACTGAAGCTTTCTTT
d_call: TRBD2; clone_size: .; v_call: TRBV25-1; j_call: TRBJ2-3; cdr3_aa: CASSPSGGASDTQYF; cdr3_nt: TGTGCCAGCAGCCCTAGCGGGGGGGCGTCAGATACGCAGTATTTT
d_call: .; clone_size: .; v_call: TRBV3-1/TRBV3-2; j_call: TRBJ1-2; cdr3_aa: CASSQGRGYTF; cdr3_nt: TGTGCCAGCAGCCAAGGACGCGGATACACCTTC
d_call: TRBD1; clone_size: .; v_call: TRBV7-9; j_call: TRBJ2-1; cdr3_aa: CATMRQGMKNEQFF; cdr3_nt: TGTGCCACCATGAGACAGGGGATGAAAAATGAGCAGTTCTTC
d_call: .; clone_size: .; v_call: TRBV5-1; j_call: TRBJ1-5; cdr3_aa: CASSLDGAPNQPQHF; cdr3_nt: TGCGCCAGCAGCTTGGATGGGGCTCCGAATCAGCCCCAGCATTTT